The entry below gives a single TCR beta chain sequence along with its context. The sample is drawn from a study of beta chain features in type 1 diabetes. CDR1 is GTSNPN and CDR2 is SVGIG in the germline V gene (reference sequence). This CDR3 region has 14 residues. Trimming took off 8 bases at V and 5 bases at J, with 21 bases between the two ends. The isolated RNA, all of it, was reverse transcribed, so expressed TCRB transcripts were what got sequenced. Profiled with immunoSEQ multiplex PCR; TCRdb holds only in-frame clones, not every one. The sample consists of roughly 350,000 clones, approximately 10% of them appearing once.

The chain links TRBV30 to TRBJ1-1, with D unclear. The specimen sequenced was naive CD4+ T cells from blood. This clonotype was sampled from a woman in her 30s in good health. CDR3 sequence: CAHHVLGAGTEAFF. CDR3 bases: TGTGCCCACCATGTCCTCGGTGCGGGGACTGAAGCTTTCTTT.